Sequencing of this T cell receptor beta chain was carried out in a study of blood T cell repertoires in COVID-19. The CDR3 has 14 residues. Germline CDR1 reads SGHAT; CDR2 reads FQNNGV. The trim removed 4 bases at V and 5 bases at J, leaving 3 bases unmatched. Sequencing was performed with immunoSEQ multiplex PCR; in TCRdb, only in-frame clones are kept and a portion is missing. The data show 90,000 to 100,000 clones, under 90% seen once. The sequenced sample consisted of peripheral blood. This TCR derives from a man aged 55-75 years with COVID-19, enrolled during active disease. The V gene is TRBV11-2, the J gene TRBJ2-5; 11 bases map to TRBD1. Here the CDR3 reads CASSSDRGRETQYF. CDR3 coding DNA: TGTGCCAGCAGCTCGGACAGGGGGCGCGAGACCCAGTACTTC.